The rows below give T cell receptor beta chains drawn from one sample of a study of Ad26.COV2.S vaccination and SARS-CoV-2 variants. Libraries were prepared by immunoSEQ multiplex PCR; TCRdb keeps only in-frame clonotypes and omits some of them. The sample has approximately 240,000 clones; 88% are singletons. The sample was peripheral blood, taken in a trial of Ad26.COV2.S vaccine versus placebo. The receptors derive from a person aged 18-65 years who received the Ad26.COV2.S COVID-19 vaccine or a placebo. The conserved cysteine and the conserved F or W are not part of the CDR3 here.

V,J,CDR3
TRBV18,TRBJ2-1,ASSPIWGGGDEQF
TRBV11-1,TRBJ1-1,ASSLVDRLNTEAF
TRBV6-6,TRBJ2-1,ASSYPQSNNEQF
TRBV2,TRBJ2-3,ASSERASGTTDTQY
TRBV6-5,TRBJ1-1,ASTSIGERETEAF
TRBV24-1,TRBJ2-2,ATSDLTDRTGELF
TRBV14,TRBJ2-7,ASSQVVEQY
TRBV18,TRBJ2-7,ASSPDRGGYYEQY
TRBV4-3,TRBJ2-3,ASSQATAWADTQY
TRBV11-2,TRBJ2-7,ASSTGTGGTQY
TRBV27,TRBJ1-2,ASSFGLSNYGYT
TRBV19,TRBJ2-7,ASSPQGLYEQY
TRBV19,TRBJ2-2,ASSSRGTPGELF
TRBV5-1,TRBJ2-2,ASTLRSGGELF
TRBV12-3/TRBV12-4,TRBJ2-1,ASSPEGVYEQF
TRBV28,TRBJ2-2,ASSLEGAGVAGELF
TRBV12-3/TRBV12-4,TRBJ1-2,ASSLRTVGGYT
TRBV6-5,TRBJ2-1,ASSYQSGTGGNEQF
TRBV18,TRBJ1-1,ASSPPRDRGLGVLDTEAF
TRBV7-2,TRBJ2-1,ASSLGFAGNEQF
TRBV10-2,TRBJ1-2,ASRPDRGPGYGYT
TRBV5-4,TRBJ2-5,ASSLGLGKETQY
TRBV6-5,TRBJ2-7,ASSTSGGGAGEQY
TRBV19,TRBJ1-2,ATTPGGSGYT
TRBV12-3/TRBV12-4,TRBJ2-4,ASSSSGENIQY
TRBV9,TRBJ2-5,ASSVGAGGMEETQY
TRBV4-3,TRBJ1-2,ASSQDFVSYT
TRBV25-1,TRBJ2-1,ASTRGALDNEQF
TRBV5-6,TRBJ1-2,ASSLNGKNYGYT
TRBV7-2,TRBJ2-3,ASSLGTKAITQY
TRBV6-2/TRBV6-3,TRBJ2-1,ASSYSLPGGLYPLNEQF
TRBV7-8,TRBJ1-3,ASSLALGTGFSGNTIY
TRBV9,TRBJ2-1,ASSVRAGGVFRDEQF
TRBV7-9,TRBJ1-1,ASSLVTEAF
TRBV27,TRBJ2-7,ASSLLGLAGAEQY
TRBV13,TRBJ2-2,ASSPGQVNGELF
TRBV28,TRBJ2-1,ASSLISGAGSYNEQF
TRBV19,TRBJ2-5,ASSMRQGYQETQY
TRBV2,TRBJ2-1,ASSNHGQAPNNEQF
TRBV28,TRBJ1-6,ASRTDGTERKSPLH
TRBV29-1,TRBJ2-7,SVEEYRVSGTYEQY
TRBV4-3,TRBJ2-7,ASSQDYRDHEQY
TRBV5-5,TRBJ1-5,ASSQGQGHQPQH
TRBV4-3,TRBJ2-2,ANPLAGGPRNTGELF
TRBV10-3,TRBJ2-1,AISEGGSGIYNEQF
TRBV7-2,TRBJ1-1,ASSPHMGVNTEAF
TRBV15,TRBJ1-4,ATSVRTEVLEKLF
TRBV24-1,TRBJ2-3,ATRGPMTDTQY
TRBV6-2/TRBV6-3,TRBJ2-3,ASRPWMGTDTQY
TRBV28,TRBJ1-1,ASSFGGTEAF
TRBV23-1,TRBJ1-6,ASSHRGNRNSPLH
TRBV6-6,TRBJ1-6,ASSSRTLRLGSPLH
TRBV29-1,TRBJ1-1,SVEGGEGAF
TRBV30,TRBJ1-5,AWSGQNNQPQH
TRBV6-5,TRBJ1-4,ASSYGQGDEKLF
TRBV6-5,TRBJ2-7,ASSYRGGVSYEQY
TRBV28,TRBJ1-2,ASSLDGSYGYT
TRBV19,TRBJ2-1,ASSRESSYNEQF
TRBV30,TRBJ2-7,AWSASGMGPFLSYEQY
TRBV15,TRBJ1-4,ATSPVPASNEKLF